This T cell receptor beta chain was recovered during a study of naive and memory T cell subsets. The study's findings and limits: TCR transcript changes with activation or differentiation may affect this RNA method.

An oligonucleotide containing a UMI was ligated to the 3' end of TCR cDNA. Adult healthy volunteers gave 2.5 ml peripheral blood for whole-blood RNA. Amplification of ligated cDNA took four PCR rounds with SP2 and nested alpha and beta constant primers. Alpha and beta constant region primers primed reverse transcription for blood and skin samples. TCRdb independently ran MiXCR on the UMI-ligation and nested PCR reads; one entry per CDR3 protein. The sample has over 20,000 distinct CDR3 sequences; roughly 5.2% are singletons. The CDR3 runs to 13 residues. Germline CDR1 is ENHRY and CDR2 is SYGVKD. Worth noting for this clonotype: Antigen specificity is unknown. Since a much larger clone is just one base distant, this may be a read error.

This sequence joins TRBV10-3 and TRBJ1-5, with D hard to call. The TCR comes from an adult in good health. What was sequenced was blood. CDR3 nucleotides: TGTGCCATCACTCCCCAGGCAAATCAGTCCCAGCATTTT. Protein product: CAITPQANQSQHF.